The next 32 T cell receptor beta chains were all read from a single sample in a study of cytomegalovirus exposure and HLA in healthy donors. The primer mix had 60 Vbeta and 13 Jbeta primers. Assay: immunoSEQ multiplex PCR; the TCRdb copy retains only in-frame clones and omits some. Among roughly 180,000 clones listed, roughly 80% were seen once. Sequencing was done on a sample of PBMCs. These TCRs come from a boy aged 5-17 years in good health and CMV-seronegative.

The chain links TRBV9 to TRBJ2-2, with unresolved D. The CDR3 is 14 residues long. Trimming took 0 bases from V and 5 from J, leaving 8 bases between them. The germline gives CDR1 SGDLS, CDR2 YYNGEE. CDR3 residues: CASSVVQETGELFF. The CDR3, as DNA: TGTGCCAGCAGCGTAGTTCAGGAAACCGGGGAGCTGTTTTTT.

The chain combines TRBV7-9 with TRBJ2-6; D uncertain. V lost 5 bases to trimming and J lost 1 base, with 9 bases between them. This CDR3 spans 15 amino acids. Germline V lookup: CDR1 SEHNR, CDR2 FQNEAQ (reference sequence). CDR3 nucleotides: TGTGCCAGCAGCCTCAGGAATTCTGGGGCCAACGTCCTGACTTTC. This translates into CASSLRNSGANVLTF.

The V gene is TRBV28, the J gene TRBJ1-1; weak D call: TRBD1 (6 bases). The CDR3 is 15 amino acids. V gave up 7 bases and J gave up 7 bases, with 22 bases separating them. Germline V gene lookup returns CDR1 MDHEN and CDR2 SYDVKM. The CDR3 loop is CASTRYGGGANEAFF. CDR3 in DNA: TGTGCCAGCACCCGATATGGGGGGGGCGCGAATGAAGCTTTCTTT.

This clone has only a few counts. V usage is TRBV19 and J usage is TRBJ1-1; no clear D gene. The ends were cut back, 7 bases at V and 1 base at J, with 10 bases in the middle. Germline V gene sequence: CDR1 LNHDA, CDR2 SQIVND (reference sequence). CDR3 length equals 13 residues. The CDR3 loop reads CASMLATNTEAFF. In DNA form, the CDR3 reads TGTGCCAGTATGCTAGCCACGAACACTGAAGCTTTCTTT.

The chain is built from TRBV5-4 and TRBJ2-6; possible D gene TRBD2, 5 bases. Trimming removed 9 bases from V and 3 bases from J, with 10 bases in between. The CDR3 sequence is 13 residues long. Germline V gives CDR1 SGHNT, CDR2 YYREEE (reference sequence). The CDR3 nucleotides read TGTGCCACCGCGGGTGGTGGGGCCAACGTCCTGACTTTC. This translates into CATAGGGANVLTF. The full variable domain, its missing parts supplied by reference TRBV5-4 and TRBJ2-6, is ETGVTQSPTHLIKTRGQQVTLRCSSQSGHNTVSWYQQALGQGPQFIFQYYREEENGRGNFPPRFSGLQFPNYSSELNVNALELDDSALYLCATAGGGANVLTFGAGSRLTVL.

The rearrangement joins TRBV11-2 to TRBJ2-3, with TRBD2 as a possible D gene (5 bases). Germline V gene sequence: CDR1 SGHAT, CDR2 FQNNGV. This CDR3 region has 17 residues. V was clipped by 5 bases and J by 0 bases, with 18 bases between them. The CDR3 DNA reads TGTGCCAGCAGCCAGCGGCATGGCGGCAGGAGCACAGATACGCAGTATTTT. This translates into CASSQRHGGRSTDTQYF.

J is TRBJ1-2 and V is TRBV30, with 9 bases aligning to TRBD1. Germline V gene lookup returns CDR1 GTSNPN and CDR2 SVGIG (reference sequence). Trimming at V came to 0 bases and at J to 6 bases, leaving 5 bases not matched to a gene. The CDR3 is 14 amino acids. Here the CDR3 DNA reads TGTGCCTGGAGTGTACCGGGACAGGGTCATGGCTACACCTTC. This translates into CAWSVPGQGHGYTF.

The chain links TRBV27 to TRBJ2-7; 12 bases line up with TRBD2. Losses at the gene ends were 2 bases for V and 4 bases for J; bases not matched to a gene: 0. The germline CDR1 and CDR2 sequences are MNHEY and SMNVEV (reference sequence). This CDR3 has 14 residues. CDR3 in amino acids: CASSLGLAGYEQYF. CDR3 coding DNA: TGTGCCAGCAGTTTAGGACTAGCGGGGTACGAGCAGTACTTC.

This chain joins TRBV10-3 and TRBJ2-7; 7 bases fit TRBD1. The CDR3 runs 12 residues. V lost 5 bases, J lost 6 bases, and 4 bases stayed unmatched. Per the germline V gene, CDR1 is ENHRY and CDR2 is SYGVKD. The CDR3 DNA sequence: TGTGCCATCAGTCGAGACAGGGTCGAGCAGTACTTC. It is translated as CAISRDRVEQYF.

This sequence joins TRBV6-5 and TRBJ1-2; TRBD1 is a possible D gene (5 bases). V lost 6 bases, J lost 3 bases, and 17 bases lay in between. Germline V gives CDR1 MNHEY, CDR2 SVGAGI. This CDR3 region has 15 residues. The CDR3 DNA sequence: TGTGCCAGCAGCCGGGGGTGGGCAGGAGACTATGGCTACACCTTC. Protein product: CASSRGWAGDYGYTF.

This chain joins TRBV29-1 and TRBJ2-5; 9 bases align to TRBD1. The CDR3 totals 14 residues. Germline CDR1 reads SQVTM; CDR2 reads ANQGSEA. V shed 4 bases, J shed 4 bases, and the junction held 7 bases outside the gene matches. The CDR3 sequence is CSVVDRDRAETQYF. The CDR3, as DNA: TGCAGCGTTGTGGATCGGGACAGGGCAGAGACCCAGTACTTC.

CDR3 coding DNA: TGCGCCAGCAGCTTGGCCCCCAGCGGCAGAACTAAAGGTGAGCAGTTCTTC. Its translation: CASSLAPSGRTKGEQFF. V is TRBV5-1 and J is TRBJ2-1, with D perhaps TRBD2 (5 bases). Trimming took 0 bases from V and 9 from J, leaving 22 bases between them. This CDR3 region has 17 residues. Germline-derived CDR1 and CDR2 are SGHRS and YFSETQ.

The CDR3: CASGLAGPNTGELFF. DNA of the CDR3: TGTGCCTCAGGACTAGCGGGACCGAACACCGGGGAGCTGTTTTTT. This chain links TRBV30 with TRBJ2-2; 12 bases are a match to TRBD2. The CDR3 length is 15 residues. Looked up from germline, CDR1 is GTSNPN and CDR2 is SVGIG (reference sequence). V dropped 7 bases and J dropped 0; count of bases not matched to a gene: 3.

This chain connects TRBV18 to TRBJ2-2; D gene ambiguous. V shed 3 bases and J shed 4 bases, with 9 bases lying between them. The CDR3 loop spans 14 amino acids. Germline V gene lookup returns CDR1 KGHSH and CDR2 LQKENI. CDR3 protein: CASSPLSGTGELFF. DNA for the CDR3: TGTGCCAGCTCACCCCTAAGTGGCACCGGGGAGCTGTTTTTT. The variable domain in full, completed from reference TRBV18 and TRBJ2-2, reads NAGVMQNPRHLVRRRGQEARLRCSPMKGHSHVYWYRQLPEEGLKFMVYLQKENIIDESGMPKERFSAEFPKEGPSILRIQQVVRGDSAAYFCASSPLSGTGELFFGEGSRLTVL.

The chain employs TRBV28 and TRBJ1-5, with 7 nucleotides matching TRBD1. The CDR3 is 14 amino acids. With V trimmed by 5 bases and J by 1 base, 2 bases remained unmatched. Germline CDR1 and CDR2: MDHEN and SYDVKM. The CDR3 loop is CASSRQGSNQPQHF. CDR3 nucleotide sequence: TGTGCCAGCAGTAGACAGGGAAGCAATCAGCCCCAGCATTTT.

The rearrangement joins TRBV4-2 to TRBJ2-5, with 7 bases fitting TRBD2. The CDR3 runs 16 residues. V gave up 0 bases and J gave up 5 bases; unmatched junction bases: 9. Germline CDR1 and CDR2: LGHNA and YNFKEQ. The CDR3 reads CASSQEGGGSEETQYF. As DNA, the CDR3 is TGTGCCAGCAGCCAAGAGGGAGGCGGGAGTGAGGAGACCCAGTACTTC.

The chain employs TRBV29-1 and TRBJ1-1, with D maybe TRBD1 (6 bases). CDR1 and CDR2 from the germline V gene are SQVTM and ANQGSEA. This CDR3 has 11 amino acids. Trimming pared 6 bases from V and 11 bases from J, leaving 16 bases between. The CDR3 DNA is TGCAGCGTAGACCAAAGGGGGAAGGCTTTCTTT. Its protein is CSVDQRGKAFF.

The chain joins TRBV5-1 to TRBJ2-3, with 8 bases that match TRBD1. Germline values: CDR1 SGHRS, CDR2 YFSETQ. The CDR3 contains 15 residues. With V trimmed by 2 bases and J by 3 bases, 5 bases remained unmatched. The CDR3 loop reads CASSFRGQGTDTQYF. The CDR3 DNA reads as TGCGCCAGCAGCTTCAGGGGGCAGGGAACAGATACGCAGTATTTT.

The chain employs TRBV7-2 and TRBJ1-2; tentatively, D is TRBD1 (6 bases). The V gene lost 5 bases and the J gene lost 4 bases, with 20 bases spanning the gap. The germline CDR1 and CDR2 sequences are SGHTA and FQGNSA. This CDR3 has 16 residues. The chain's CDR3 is CASSRDMQDRSYGYTF. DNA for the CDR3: TGTGCCAGCAGCCGAGACATGCAAGACAGGAGCTATGGCTACACCTTC.

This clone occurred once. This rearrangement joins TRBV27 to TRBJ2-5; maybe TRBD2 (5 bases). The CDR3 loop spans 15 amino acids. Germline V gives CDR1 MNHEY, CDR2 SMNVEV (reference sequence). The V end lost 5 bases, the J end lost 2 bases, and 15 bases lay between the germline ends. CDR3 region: CASSKGLSLQETQYF. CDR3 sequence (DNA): TGTGCCAGCAGTAAAGGACTCTCACTGCAAGAGACCCAGTACTTC.

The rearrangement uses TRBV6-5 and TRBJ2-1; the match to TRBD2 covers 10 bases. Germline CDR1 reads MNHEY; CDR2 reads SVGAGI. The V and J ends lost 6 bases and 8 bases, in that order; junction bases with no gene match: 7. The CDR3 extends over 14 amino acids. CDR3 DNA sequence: TGTGCCAGCAGACCAAGCGGGAGGGCGGATGAGCAGTTCTTC. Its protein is CASRPSGRADEQFF.

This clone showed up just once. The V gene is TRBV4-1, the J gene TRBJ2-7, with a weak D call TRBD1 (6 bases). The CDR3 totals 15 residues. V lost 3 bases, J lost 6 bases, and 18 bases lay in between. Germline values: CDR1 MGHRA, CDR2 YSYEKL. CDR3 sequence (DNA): TGCGCCAGCAGCCAGGCCGGGACACCCCACAGCGAGCAGTACTTC. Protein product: CASSQAGTPHSEQYF.

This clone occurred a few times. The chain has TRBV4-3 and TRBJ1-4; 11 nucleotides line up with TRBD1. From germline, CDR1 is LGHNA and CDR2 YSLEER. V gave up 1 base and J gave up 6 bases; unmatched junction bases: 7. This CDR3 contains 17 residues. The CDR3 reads CASSQGDRGGRDEKLFF. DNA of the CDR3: TGCGCCAGCAGCCAAGGGGACAGGGGGGGCCGGGATGAAAAACTGTTTTTT.

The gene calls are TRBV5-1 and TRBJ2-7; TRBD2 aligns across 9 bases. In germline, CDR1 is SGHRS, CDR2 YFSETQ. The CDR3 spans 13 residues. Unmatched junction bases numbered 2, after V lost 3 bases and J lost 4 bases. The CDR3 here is CASSYTSGYEQYF. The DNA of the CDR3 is TGCGCCAGCAGCTATACTAGCGGGTACGAGCAGTACTTC.

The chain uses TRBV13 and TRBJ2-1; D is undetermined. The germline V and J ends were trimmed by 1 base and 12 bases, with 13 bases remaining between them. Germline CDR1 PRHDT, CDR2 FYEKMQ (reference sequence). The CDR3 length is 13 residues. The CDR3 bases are TGTGCCAGCAGCTTAGAATCCGGTTTACGGCAGTTCTTC. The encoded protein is CASSLESGLRQFF.

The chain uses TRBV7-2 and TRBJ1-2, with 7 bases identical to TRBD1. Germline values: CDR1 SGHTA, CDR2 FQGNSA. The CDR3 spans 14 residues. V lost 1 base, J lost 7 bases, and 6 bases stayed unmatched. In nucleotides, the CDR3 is TGTGCCAGCAGCTTAGAGGTTGACAGGGCTGGCTACACCTTC. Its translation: CASSLEVDRAGYTF.

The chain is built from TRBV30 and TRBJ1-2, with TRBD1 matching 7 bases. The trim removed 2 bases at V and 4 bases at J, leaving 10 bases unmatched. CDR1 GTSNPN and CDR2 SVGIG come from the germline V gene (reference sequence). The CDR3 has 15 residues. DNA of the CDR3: TGTGCCTGGAGTTCCGCTTGGACAGGTTTCTATGGCTACACCTTC. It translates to CAWSSAWTGFYGYTF. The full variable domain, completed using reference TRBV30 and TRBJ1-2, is SQTIHQWPATLVQPVGSPLSLECTVEGTSNPNLYWYRQAAGRGLQLLFYSVGIGQISSEVPQNLSASRPQDRQFILSSKKLLLSDSGFYLCAWSSAWTGFYGYTFGSGTRLTVV.

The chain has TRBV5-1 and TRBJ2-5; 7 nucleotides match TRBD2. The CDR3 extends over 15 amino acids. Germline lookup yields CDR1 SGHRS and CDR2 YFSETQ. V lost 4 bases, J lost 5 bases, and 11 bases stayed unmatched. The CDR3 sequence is CASSPQAGVGETQYF. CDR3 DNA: TGCGCCAGCAGCCCACAGGCGGGAGTGGGGGAGACCCAGTACTTC.

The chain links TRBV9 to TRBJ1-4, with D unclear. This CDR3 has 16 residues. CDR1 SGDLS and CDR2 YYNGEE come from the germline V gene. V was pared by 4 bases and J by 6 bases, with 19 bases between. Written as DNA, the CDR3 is TGTGCCAGCAGCTCGGACGGGGAAGTGATGGATGAAAAACTGTTTTTT. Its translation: CASSSDGEVMDEKLFF.

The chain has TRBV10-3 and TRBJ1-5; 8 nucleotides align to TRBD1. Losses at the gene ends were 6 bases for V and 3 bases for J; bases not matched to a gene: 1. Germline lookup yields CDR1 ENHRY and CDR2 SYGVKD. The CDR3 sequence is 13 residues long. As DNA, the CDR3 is TGTGCCATCAGGGACAGGGACAATCAGCCCCAGCATTTT. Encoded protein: CAIRDRDNQPQHF.

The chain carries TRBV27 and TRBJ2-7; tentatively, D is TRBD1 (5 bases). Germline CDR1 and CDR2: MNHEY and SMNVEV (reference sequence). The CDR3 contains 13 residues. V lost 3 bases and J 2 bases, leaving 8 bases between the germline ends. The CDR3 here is CASSFLGAYEQYF. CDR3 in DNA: TGTGCCAGCAGTTTTTTAGGGGCCTACGAGCAGTACTTC.

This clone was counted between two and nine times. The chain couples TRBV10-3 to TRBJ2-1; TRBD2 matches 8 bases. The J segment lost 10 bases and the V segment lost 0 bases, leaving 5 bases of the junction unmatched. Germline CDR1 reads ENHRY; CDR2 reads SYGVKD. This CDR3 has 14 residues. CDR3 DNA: TGTGCCATCAGTGAGTCGAGCGGGAGTAACGAGCAGTTCTTC. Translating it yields CAISESSGSNEQFF.